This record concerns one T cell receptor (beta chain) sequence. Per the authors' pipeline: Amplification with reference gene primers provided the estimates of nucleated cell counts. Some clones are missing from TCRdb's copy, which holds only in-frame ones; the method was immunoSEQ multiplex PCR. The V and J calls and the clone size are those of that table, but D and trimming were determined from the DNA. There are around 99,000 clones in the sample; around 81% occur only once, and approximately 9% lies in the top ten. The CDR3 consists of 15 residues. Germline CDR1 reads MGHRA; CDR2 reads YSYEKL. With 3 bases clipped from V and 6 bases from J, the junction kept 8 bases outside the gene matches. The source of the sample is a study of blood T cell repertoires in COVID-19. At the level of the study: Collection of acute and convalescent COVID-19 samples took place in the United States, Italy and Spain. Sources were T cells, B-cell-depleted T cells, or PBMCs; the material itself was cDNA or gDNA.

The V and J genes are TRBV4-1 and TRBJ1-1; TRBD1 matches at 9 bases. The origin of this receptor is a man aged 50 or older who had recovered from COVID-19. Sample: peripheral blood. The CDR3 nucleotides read TGCGCCAGCAGCCAGGCTGACAGGGGGGCCCCTGAAGCTTTCTTT. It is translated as CASSQADRGAPEAFF.